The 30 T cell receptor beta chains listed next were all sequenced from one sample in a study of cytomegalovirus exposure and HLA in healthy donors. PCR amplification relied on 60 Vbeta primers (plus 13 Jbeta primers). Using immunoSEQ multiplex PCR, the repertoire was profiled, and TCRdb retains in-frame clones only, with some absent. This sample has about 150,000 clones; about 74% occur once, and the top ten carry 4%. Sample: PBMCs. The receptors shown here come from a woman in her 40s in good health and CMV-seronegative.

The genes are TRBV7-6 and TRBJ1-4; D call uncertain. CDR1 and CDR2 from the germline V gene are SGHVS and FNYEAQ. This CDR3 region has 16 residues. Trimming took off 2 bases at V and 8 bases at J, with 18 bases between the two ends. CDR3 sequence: CASSLSPGGPREKLFF. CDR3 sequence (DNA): TGTGCCAGCAGCTTATCCCCGGGAGGACCCCGAGAAAAACTGTTTTTT.

The CDR3 sequence: CASSPPAGRGYGEQFF. CDR3 sequence (DNA): TGTGCCAGCTCACCACCCGCGGGCAGGGGATACGGTGAGCAGTTCTTC. The chain is built from TRBV18 and TRBJ2-1; weak D call: TRBD1 (6 bases). Germline V lookup: CDR1 KGHSH, CDR2 LQKENI. The CDR3 has 16 residues. The V end was cut by 0 bases, the J end by 9 bases, with 18 bases between.

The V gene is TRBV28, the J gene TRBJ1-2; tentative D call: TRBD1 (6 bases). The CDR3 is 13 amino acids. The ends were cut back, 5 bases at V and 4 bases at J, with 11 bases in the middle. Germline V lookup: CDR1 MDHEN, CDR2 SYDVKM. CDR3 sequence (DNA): TGTGCCAGCAGTCTCGGACAGTTCTATGGCTACACCTTC. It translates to CASSLGQFYGYTF.

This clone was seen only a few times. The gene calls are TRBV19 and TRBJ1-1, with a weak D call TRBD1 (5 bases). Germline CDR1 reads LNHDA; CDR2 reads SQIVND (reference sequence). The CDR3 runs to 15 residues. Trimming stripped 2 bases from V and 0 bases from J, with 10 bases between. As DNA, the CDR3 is TGTGCCAGTAGTATACAACAGGCTATGAACACTGAAGCTTTCTTT. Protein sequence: CASSIQQAMNTEAFF.

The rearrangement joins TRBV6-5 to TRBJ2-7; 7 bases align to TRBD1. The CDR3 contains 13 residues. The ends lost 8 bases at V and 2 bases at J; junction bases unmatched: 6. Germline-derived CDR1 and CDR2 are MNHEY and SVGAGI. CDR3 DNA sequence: TGTGCCAGCTCCGAGGGGGCCCCCTACGAGCAGTACTTC. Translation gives CASSEGAPYEQYF.

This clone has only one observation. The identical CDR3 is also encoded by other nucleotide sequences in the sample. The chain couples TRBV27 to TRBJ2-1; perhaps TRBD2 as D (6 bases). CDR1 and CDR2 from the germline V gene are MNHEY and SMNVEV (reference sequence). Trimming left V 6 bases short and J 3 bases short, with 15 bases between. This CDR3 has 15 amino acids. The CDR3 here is CASSLGGLGYNEQFF. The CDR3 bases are TGTGCCAGCAGCCTGGGGGGACTGGGCTACAATGAGCAGTTCTTC.

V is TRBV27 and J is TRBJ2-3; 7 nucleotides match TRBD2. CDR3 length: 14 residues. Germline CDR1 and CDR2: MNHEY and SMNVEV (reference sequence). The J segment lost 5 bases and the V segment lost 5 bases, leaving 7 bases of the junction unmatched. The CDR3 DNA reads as TGTGCCAGCAGTCTCCGACTAGCCCTAGATACGCAGTATTTT. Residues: CASSLRLALDTQYF.

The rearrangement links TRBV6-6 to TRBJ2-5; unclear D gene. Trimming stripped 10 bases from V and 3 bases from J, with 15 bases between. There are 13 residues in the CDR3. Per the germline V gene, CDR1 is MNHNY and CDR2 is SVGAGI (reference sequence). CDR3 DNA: TGTGCCATCAACCTGGGCCTTAAAGAGACCCAGTACTTC. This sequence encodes CAINLGLKETQYF.

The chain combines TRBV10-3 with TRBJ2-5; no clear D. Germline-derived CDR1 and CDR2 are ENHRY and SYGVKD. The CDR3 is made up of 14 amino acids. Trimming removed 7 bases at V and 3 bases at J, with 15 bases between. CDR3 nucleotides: TGTGCCATCACCCCTCAAATAGAGGAAGAGACCCAGTACTTC. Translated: CAITPQIEEETQYF.

The DNA for the CDR3 is TGCGCCAGCAGCTTCACCCTAGTCGGGGACACTGAAGCTTTCTTT. Its translation is CASSFTLVGDTEAFF. V is TRBV5-1 and J is TRBJ1-1; D not resolved. CDR3 length equals 15 residues. V shed 2 bases and J shed 3 bases, with 14 bases lying between them. Looked up from germline, CDR1 is SGHRS and CDR2 is YFSETQ.

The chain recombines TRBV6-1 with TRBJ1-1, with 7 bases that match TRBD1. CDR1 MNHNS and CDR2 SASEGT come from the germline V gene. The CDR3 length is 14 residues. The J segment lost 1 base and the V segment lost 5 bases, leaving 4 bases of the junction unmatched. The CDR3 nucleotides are TGTGCCAGCAGTCAACACAGGGGGAACACTGAAGCTTTCTTT. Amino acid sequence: CASSQHRGNTEAFF.

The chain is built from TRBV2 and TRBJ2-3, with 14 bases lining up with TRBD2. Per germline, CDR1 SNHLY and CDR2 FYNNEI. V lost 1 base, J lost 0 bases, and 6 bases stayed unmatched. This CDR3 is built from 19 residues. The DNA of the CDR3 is TGTGCCAGCAGTGAAGGAAGGACTAGCGGGGGGTTAAGCACAGATACGCAGTATTTT. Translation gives CASSEGRTSGGLSTDTQYF.

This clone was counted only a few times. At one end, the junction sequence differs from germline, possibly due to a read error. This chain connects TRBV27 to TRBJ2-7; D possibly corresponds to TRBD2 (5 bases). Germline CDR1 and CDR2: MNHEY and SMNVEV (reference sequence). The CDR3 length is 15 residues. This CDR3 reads CASSFHKLDSDEQYF. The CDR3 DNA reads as TGTGCCAGCAGTTTCCATAAATTGGACTCCGACGAGCAGTACTTC.

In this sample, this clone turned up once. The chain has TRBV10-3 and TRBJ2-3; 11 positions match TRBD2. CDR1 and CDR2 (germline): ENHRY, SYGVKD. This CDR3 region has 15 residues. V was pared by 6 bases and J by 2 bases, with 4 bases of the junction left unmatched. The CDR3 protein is CAIRRLAGTTDTQYF. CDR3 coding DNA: TGTGCCATCAGACGACTAGCGGGAACCACAGATACGCAGTATTTT.

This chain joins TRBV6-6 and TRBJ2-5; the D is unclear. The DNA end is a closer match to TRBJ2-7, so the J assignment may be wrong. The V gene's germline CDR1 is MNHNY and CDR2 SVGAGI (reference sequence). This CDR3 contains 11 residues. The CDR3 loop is CASSPRYEQYF. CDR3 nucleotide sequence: TGTGCCAGCAGCCCCCGGTACGAGCAGTACTTC.

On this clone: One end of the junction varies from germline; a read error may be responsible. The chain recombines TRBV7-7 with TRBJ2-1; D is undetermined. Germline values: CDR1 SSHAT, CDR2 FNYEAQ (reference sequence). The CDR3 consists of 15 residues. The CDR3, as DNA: TGTGCTAGCAGCCAGAGTCCAACGACTTACAATGAGCAGTTCTTC. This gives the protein CASSQSPTTYNEQFF. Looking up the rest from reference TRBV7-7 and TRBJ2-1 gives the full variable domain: GAGVSQSPRYKVTKRGQDVTLRCDPISSHATLYWYQQALGQGPEFLTYFNYEAQPDKSGLPSDRFSAERPEGSISTLTIQRTEQRDSAMYRCASSQSPTTYNEQFFGPGTRLTVL.

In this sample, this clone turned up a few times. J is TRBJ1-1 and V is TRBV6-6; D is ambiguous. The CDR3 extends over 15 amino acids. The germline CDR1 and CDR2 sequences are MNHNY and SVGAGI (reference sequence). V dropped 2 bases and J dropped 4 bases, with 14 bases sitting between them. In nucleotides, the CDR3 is TGTGCCAGCAGTTACGGCGGAGAACTCGGCACTGAAGCTTTCTTT. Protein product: CASSYGGELGTEAFF.

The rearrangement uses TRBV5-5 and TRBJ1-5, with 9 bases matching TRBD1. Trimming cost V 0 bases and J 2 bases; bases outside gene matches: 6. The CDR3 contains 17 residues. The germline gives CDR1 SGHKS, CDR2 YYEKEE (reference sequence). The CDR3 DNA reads TGTGCCAGCAGCTTGGCACAGGGGGCGCAGGGCAATCAGCCCCAGCATTTT. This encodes CASSLAQGAQGNQPQHF. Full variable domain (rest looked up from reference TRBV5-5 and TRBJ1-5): DAGVTQSPTHLIKTRGQQVTLRCSPISGHKSVSWYQQVLGQGPQFIFQYYEKEERGRGNFPDRFSARQFPNYSSELNVNALLLGDSALYLCASSLAQGAQGNQPQHFGDGTRLSIL.

Written as DNA, the CDR3 is TGTGCCAGCAGCCGGGACAGGGTATCCTACAATGAGCAGTTCTTC. It translates to CASSRDRVSYNEQFF. The rearrangement joins TRBV6-1 to TRBJ2-1; 9 nucleotides agree with TRBD1. CDR3 length: 15 amino acids. Germline CDR1 and CDR2: MNHNS and SASEGT. Trimming took 6 bases from V and 1 from J; bases not matched to a gene: 4.

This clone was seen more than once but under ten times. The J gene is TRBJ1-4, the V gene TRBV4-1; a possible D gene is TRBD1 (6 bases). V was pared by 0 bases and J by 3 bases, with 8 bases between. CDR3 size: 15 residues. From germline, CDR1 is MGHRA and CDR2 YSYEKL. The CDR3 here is CASSQEQGSNEKLFF. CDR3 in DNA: TGCGCCAGCAGCCAAGAACAGGGATCTAATGAAAAACTGTTTTTT.

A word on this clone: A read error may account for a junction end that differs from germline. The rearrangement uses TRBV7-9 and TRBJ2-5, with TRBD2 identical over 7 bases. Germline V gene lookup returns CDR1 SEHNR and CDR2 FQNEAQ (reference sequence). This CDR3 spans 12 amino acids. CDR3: CSSGTIQETQYF. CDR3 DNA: TGTTCCAGCGGGACTATCCAAGAGACCCAGTACTTC.

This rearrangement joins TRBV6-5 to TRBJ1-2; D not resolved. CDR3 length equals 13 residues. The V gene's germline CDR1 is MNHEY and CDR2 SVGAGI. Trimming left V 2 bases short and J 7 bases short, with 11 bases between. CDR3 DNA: TGTGCCAGCAGTTACGGTAGATCGGGTGGCTACACCTTC. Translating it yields CASSYGRSGGYTF.

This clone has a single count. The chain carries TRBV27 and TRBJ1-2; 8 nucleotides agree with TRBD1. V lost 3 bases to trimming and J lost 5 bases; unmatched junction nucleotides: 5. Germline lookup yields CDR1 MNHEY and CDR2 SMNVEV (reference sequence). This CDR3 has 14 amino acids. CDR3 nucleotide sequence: TGTGCCAGCAGTTTCGCAGGGGGCGCATATGGCTACACCTTC. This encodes CASSFAGGAYGYTF.

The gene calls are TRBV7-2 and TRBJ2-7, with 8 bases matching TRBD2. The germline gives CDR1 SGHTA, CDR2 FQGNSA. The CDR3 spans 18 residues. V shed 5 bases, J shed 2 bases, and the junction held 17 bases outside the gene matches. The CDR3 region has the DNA TGTGCCAGCAGCATCCGCGATCTCTCTAGCGGGCCCGCCTACGAGCAGTACTTC. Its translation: CASSIRDLSSGPAYEQYF.

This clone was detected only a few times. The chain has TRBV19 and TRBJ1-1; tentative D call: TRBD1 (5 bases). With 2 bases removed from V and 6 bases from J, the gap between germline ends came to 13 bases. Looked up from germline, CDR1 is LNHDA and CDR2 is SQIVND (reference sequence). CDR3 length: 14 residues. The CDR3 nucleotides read TGTGCCAGTAGTATATACCAGGGTAACGCTGAAGCTTTCTTT. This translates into CASSIYQGNAEAFF.

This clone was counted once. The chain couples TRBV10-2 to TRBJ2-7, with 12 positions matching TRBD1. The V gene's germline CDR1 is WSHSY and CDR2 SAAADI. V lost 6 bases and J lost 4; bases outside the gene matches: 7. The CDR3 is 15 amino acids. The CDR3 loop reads CASRLGQGARYEQYF. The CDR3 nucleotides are TGCGCCAGCAGACTGGGACAGGGGGCGCGTTACGAGCAGTACTTC.

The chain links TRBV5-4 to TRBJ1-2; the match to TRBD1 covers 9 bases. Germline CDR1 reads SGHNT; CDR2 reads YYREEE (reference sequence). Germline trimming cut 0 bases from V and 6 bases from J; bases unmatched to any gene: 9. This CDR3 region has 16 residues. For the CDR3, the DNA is TGTGCCAGCAGCTTGGGCCCTTTACAGGGGGCTAATGGCTACACCTTC. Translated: CASSLGPLQGANGYTF.

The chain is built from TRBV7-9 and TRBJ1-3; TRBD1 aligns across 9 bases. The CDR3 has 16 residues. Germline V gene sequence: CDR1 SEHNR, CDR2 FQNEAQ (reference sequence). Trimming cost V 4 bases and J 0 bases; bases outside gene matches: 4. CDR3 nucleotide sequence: TGTGCCAGCAGCTACCGGACAGGGGACTCTGGAAACACCATATATTTT. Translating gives CASSYRTGDSGNTIYF.

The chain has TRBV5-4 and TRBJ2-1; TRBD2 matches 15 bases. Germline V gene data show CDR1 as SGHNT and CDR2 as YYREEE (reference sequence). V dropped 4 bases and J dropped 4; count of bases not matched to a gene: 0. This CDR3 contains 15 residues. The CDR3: CASSGTSGRYNEQFF. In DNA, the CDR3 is TGTGCCAGCAGCGGGACTAGCGGGAGGTACAATGAGCAGTTCTTC. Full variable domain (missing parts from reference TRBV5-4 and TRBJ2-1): ETGVTQSPTHLIKTRGQQVTLRCSSQSGHNTVSWYQQALGQGPQFIFQYYREEENGRGNFPPRFSGLQFPNYSSELNVNALELDDSALYLCASSGTSGRYNEQFFGPGTRLTVL.

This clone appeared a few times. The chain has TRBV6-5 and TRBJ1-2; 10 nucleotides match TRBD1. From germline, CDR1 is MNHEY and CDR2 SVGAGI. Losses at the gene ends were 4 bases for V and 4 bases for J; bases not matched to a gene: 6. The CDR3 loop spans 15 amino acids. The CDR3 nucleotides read TGTGCCAGCAGTTTCCGGGACAGGGGTGCCTATGGCTACACCTTC. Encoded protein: CASSFRDRGAYGYTF.